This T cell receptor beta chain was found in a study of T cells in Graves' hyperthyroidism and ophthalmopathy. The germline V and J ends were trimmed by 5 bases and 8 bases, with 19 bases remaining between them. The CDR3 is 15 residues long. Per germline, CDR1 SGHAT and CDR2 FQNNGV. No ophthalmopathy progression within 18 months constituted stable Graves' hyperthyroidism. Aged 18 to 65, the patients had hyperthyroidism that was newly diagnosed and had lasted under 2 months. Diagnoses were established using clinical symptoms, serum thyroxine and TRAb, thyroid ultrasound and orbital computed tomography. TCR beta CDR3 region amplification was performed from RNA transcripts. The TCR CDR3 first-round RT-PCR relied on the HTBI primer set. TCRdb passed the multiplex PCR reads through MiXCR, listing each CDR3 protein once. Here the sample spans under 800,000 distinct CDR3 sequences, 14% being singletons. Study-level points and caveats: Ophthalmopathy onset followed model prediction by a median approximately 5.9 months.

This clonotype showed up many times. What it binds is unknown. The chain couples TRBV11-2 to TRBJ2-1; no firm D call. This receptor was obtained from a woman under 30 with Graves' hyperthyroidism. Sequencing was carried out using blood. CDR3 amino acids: CASSPAWGSAYEQFF. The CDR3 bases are TGTGCCAGCAGCCCGGCCTGGGGATCCGCGTATGAGCAGTTCTTC.